This T cell receptor (beta chain) was identified during a study of OX40 agonist ivuxolimab in advanced cancers. Study-level background: The costimulatory receptor OX40 (CD134) was targeted by ivuxolimab, a fully human IgG2 agonistic monoclonal antibody. Intravenous ivuxolimab was administered to patients every 2 weeks at six dose levels: 0.01, 0.1, 0.3, 1.5, 3 and 10 mg/kg. Of the approximately 50 dose-escalation patients, hepatocellular carcinoma was present in approximately 20, melanoma in approximately 15, renal cell carcinoma in 9 and head and neck cancer in 9. In the dose-escalation cohort, approximately 80% of patients were male, and the mean age was roughly 60 years with a range of roughly 23 to 79. Patients were allowed to have had prior anti-PD-1, anti-PD-L1 or anti-CTLA-4 therapy, and 40% to 45% of the dose-escalation patients had been treated with checkpoint inhibitors. Partial responses were achieved by three dose-escalation patients, of whom one had hepatocellular carcinoma and two had cutaneous melanoma. Peripheral TCRbeta sequencing aimed to test whether ivuxolimab altered TCR sequence diversity and caused clonal T-cell expansion. The monotherapy dose-escalation portion (N of about 49 patients) of the phase I ivuxolimab trial is reported in the paper. What the research found in general, with its limitations: Partial responders in the 0.1-3.0 mg/kg groups had among the lowest normalized peripheral clonal expansion, especially among CD8+ T cells. Which antigens the clonally expanded peripheral T cells were specific for was not determined. Low levels of normalized T-cell clonal expansion were also seen in some patients who did not respond. At doses of 0.1 to 3.0 mg/kg, clonal expansion of both CD4+ and CD8+ T cells in blood was seen between baseline and week 6. On average, CD8+ T cells showed more expanded clones than CD4+ T cells after ivuxolimab.

Genomic DNA was isolated from the sorted cells so that the TCRbeta CDR3 region could be sequenced. TCRbeta CDR3 regions were sequenced using the immunoSEQ Assay. Drawn from immuneACCESS, this table holds only the in-frame rearrangements with V and J called that TCRdb kept. Clones are partly lost; checked studies trace under half to an unresolved V gene and leave the rest unexplained. Here the sample has approximately 100,000 clones; just over 90% occur a single time. Clones ranked in the top ten supply 0.31% of the sample. Remarks on this clone: No cognate antigen has been identified for it. No base qualities exist here, and no much larger clone lies one base off it.

From the germline V gene, CDR1 is SGHVS and CDR2 is FQNEAQ. The CDR3 runs 15 amino acids, cysteine and phenylalanine included. Solely the CDR3 DNA is kept, with 45 bases framed from the first base. V and J lose 1 base and 4 bases, and a span of 12 bases separates them. Patients with autoimmune disease history or receiving systemic immunosuppression were excluded from the trial. Peripheral blood for TCR sequencing was collected from all dose cohorts at baseline, on cycle 4 day 1, and on cycle 7 day 1. The samples were drawn from a first-in-human, open-label, multicenter phase I dose-escalation trial of ivuxolimab. The trial enrolled adults with locally advanced or metastatic head and neck squamous cell, hepatocellular, melanoma or renal cell carcinoma. Before TCR sequencing, CD4+ and CD8+ T cells were separately sorted from peripheral blood.

The chain uses TRBV7-8 and TRBJ2-3, with the D gene call left open. This sequence originates from an adult with an advanced solid tumor such as melanoma, head and neck, liver or kidney cancer. The sample consisted of CD4+ or CD8+ T cells sorted from blood, taken in a trial of the OX40 agonist ivuxolimab. In nucleotide form, the sequence is TGTGCCAGCAGCTTAGGATGGGCGCTCGCAGATACGCAGTATTTT. The resulting protein is CASSLGWALADTQYF.